Each of the 19 T cell receptor beta chains below was sequenced from the same sample in a study of response to subunit inactivated influenza vaccine. TCRdb re-derived calls from the RT-PCR reads in MiXCR, one entry per CDR3 protein. The sample yields roughly 500,000 distinct CDR3 sequences, around 21% seen once. These records were also assigned to another study, of T cells expressing NK-cell markers. This second report adds: The cDNA for TCR beta came from 5'RACE template switching with UMIs.

Specimen: CD4+ T cells sorted from PBMCs, collected approximately 12 days after vaccination. The source of these receptors is a man aged 50-59 years who received an inactivated influenza vaccine.

This clonotype appeared a few times. J is TRBJ1-1 and V is TRBV5-1; D is perhaps TRBD1 (5 bases). This CDR3 has 13 residues. Germline CDR1 reads SGHRS; CDR2 reads YFSETQ. Trimming shortened V by 4 bases and J by 5 bases, and 12 bases separated the two germline ends. The chain's CDR3 is CASSRSGRTEAFF. The CDR3 region has the DNA TGCGCCAGCAGCCGCTCAGGGAGGACTGAAGCTTTCTTT.

This clonotype was observed many times. The chain combines TRBV20-1 with TRBJ2-3; D gene unclear. V shed 5 bases and J shed 1 base, with 13 bases lying between them. Per the germline V gene, CDR1 is DFQATT and CDR2 is SNEGSKA (reference sequence). There are 14 residues in the CDR3. The CDR3 spells CSAVPGAGTDTQYF. The CDR3 DNA reads as TGCAGTGCTGTCCCAGGAGCAGGCACAGATACGCAGTATTTT.

This clonotype was detected a few times. This rearrangement joins TRBV7-2 to TRBJ1-5, with D unresolved. The CDR3 consists of 15 residues. The V end was cut by 5 bases, the J end by 1 base, with 12 bases between. Germline V gene lookup returns CDR1 SGHTA and CDR2 FQGNSA. Here the CDR3 reads CASSRTSGSNQPQHF. In DNA form, the CDR3 reads TGTGCCAGCAGCCGTACATCGGGGAGCAATCAGCCCCAGCATTTT.

J is TRBJ2-1 and V is TRBV5-1; D possibly matches TRBD1 or TRBD2 (5 bases each). The CDR3 extends over 15 amino acids. Germline lookup yields CDR1 SGHRS and CDR2 YFSETQ. V was trimmed by 0 bases and J by 0 bases, leaving 7 bases between them. CDR3 in amino acids: CASSLAGRSYNEQFF. The DNA of the CDR3 is TGCGCCAGCAGCTTGGCGGGGCGCTCCTACAATGAGCAGTTCTTC. The whole variable domain, filled in from reference TRBV5-1 and TRBJ2-1, reads KAGVTQTPRYLIKTRGQQVTLSCSPISGHRSVSWYQQTPGQGLQFLFEYFSETQRNKGNFPGRFSGRQFSNSRSEMNVSTLELGDSALYLCASSLAGRSYNEQFFGPGTRLTVL.

The V gene is TRBV9, the J gene TRBJ2-3, with 12 bases lining up with TRBD2. The trim removed 0 bases at V and 3 bases at J, leaving 5 bases unmatched. Germline assignment: CDR1 SGDLS and CDR2 YYNGEE. The CDR3 is 17 residues long. CDR3 coding DNA: TGTGCCAGCAGCGTAGCTAGCGGGGGGGCCGGTACAGATACGCAGTATTTT. Protein product: CASSVASGGAGTDTQYF.

This rearrangement joins TRBV10-2 to TRBJ2-1; tentatively, D is TRBD2 (5 bases). This CDR3 has 13 amino acids. The V and J ends lost 2 bases and 6 bases respectively, with 8 bases between them. Germline V gene data show CDR1 as WSHSY and CDR2 as SAAADI. Written as DNA, the CDR3 is TGCGCCAGCAGTGAGACACGGGGCAATGAGCAGTTCTTC. The encoded protein is CASSETRGNEQFF.

The chain couples TRBV11-2 to TRBJ2-3; 7 bases line up with TRBD2. This CDR3 is built from 12 residues. The germline V gene encodes CDR1 SGHAT and CDR2 FQNNGV. The V and J ends lost 7 bases and 3 bases, in that order; junction bases with no gene match: 1. CDR3 DNA: TGTGCCAGCACTAGCGGTACAGATACGCAGTATTTT. Protein: CASTSGTDTQYF. Based on the CDR3 plus reference TRBV11-2 and TRBJ2-3, the full variable domain is EAGVAQSPRYKIIEKRQSVAFWCNPISGHATLYWYQQILGQGPKLLIQFQNNGVVDDSQLPKDRFSAERLKGVDSTLKIQPAKLEDSAVYLCASTSGTDTQYFGPGTRLTVL.

This clonotype was seen only a few times. The chain employs TRBV4-3 and TRBJ2-4; unclear D gene. CDR3 length equals 15 residues. The V and J ends lost 3 bases and 1 base respectively, with 10 bases between them. Germline CDR1 LGHNA, CDR2 YSLEER. The CDR3 region has the DNA TGCGCCAGCAGCCAGACCATGGGGGCCAAAAACATTCAGTACTTC. Its protein is CASSQTMGAKNIQYF.

A note on this clonotype: The missing conserved phenylalanine or tryptophan at the end of this CDR3 makes a read error likely. The CDR3 protein is CASSFEKEQYY. CDR3 in DNA: TGTGCCAGCAGCTTCGAGAAGGAGCAGTACTAC. The chain couples TRBV2 to TRBJ2-7; D uncertain. V dropped 6 bases and J dropped 7 bases, with 10 bases sitting between them. Germline CDR1 SNHLY, CDR2 FYNNEI. The CDR3 sequence is 11 residues long.

This clonotype was counted a few times. This chain links TRBV9 with TRBJ2-2; 9 bases line up with TRBD1. The CDR3 has 15 amino acids. Germline lookup yields CDR1 SGDLS and CDR2 YYNGEE. V shed 4 bases, J shed 4 bases, and the junction held 5 bases outside the gene matches. The CDR3 nucleotides read TGTGCCAGCAGCATACAGGGGGCGGTCACCGGGGAGCTGTTTTTT. It specifies CASSIQGAVTGELFF. Filled out from reference TRBV9 and TRBJ2-2, the complete variable domain reads DSGVTQTPKHLITATGQRVTLRCSPRSGDLSVYWYQQSLDQGLQFLIQYYNGEERAKGNILERFSAQQFPDLHSELNLSSLELGDSALYFCASSIQGAVTGELFFGEGSRLTVL.

The chain links TRBV19 to TRBJ2-1, with TRBD2 matching over 11 bases. The CDR3 runs 15 residues. Trimming took 6 bases from V and 3 from J; bases not matched to a gene: 4. CDR1 and CDR2 from the germline V gene are LNHDA and SQIVND (reference sequence). The CDR3 DNA is TGTGCCAGTAGCACGACTAGCGGGAACTACAATGAGCAGTTCTTC. Protein sequence: CASSTTSGNYNEQFF.

The chain uses TRBV20-1 and TRBJ2-1, with 9 bases identical to TRBD2. CDR1 and CDR2 (germline): DFQATT, SNEGSKA (reference sequence). Trimming removed 0 bases from V and 0 bases from J; junction bases left unmatched: 12. There are 19 residues in the CDR3. CDR3: CSARDPPSGAQSSYNEQFF. DNA for the CDR3: TGCAGTGCTAGAGATCCACCTAGCGGGGCGCAAAGCTCCTACAATGAGCAGTTCTTC.

This clonotype was counted a few times. This rearrangement joins TRBV5-1 to TRBJ2-1; 9 positions agree with TRBD2. CDR1 and CDR2 from the germline V gene are SGHRS and YFSETQ. This CDR3 has 16 amino acids. The V gene end was trimmed by 1 base and the J gene end by 3 bases; junction bases not matched to a gene: 5. This CDR3 reads CASSLYPSGNYNEQFF. The CDR3 region has the DNA TGCGCCAGCAGCTTGTATCCTAGCGGGAACTACAATGAGCAGTTCTTC.

The chain couples TRBV20-1 to TRBJ1-1; D remains unclear. In germline, CDR1 is DFQATT, CDR2 SNEGSKA (reference sequence). The CDR3 spans 10 residues. The ends were cut back, 3 bases at V and 4 bases at J, with 3 bases in the middle. The CDR3 region is CSASITEAFF. The CDR3 bases are TGCAGTGCTAGTATCACTGAAGCTTTCTTT.

This clonotype came up a few times. The chain has TRBV2 and TRBJ2-1; TRBD2 aligns across 11 bases. Germline trimming cut 6 bases from V and 5 bases from J; bases unmatched to any gene: 12. From germline, CDR1 is SNHLY and CDR2 FYNNEI. The length of the CDR3 is 17 residues. The CDR3 reads CASSKTTSGGGNNEQFF. For the CDR3, the DNA is TGTGCCAGCAGCAAGACTACTAGCGGGGGAGGTAACAATGAGCAGTTCTTC.

The chain carries TRBV14 and TRBJ2-1, with 10 bases matching TRBD2. The V segment lost 4 bases and the J segment 7 bases; nucleotides outside the gene matches: 10. This CDR3 is built from 16 residues. The germline V gene has CDR1 SGHDN and CDR2 FVKESK. In nucleotides, the CDR3 is TGTGCCAGCAGCCGAATCGGAGCTAGCGGGAGAAATGAGCAGTTCTTC. This codes for CASSRIGASGRNEQFF.

This clonotype has a handful of counts. CDR3 amino acids: CASSYGGQGPIFSYEQYF. The CDR3 DNA reads as TGTGCCAGCAGTTACGGGGGACAGGGGCCGATCTTCTCCTACGAGCAGTACTTC. The chain links TRBV6-2 or TRBV6-3 to TRBJ2-7; 10 nucleotides line up with TRBD1. Trimming took 2 bases from V and 0 from J; bases not matched to a gene: 10. CDR1 is MNHEY, CDR2 SVGEGT, per germline. The CDR3 runs to 18 residues.

The J gene is TRBJ2-1, the V gene TRBV12-3 or TRBV12-4, with D perhaps TRBD1 or TRBD2 (6 bases each). The V and J ends lost 1 base and 10 bases respectively, with 11 bases between them. This CDR3 has 13 residues. The chain's CDR3 is CASSLDLGGEQFF. CDR3 DNA sequence: TGTGCCAGCAGTTTAGATTTAGGGGGGGAGCAGTTCTTC.

The chain employs TRBV20-1 and TRBJ2-7; weak D call: TRBD1 (6 bases). Trimming removed 6 bases from V and 6 bases from J, with 18 bases in between. Germline CDR1 and CDR2: DFQATT and SNEGSKA (reference sequence). This CDR3 spans 13 amino acids. CDR3 residues: CSASPDRLSEQYF. The CDR3 bases are TGCAGTGCCTCCCCTGACAGGCTCTCCGAGCAGTACTTC.